The entry that follows covers one T cell receptor (beta chain) sequence. Its antigen is undetermined. The entry originates in a study of radiation and T cells in renal cell carcinoma. Stated treatment: 15 Gy SBRT to primary tumor, nephrectomy 4 weeks later. This renal cell carcinoma was of the clear cell type. Study-level findings and limits: Irradiated tumors had higher TCR clonality than control tumors.

Assay: immunoSEQ multiplex PCR; the TCRdb copy retains only in-frame clones and omits some. The table includes 4,000 to 6,500 clones, approximately 60% detected once. Sequenced here: tumor tissue, sampled from a patient whose treatment included radiotherapy and nephrectomy. The receptor's source is a man in his 60s with renal cell carcinoma.

CDR3 DNA sequence: TGTGCCAGCAGCTTCGATCCGGGCGGGGGGAGCTCCTACAATGAGCAGTTCTTC. Residues: CASSFDPGGGSSYNEQFF. This rearrangement joins TRBV5-8 to TRBJ2-1, with TRBD2 matching 8 bases. The CDR3 length is 18 residues. The V segment lost 2 bases and the J segment 0 bases; nucleotides outside the gene matches: 10. Germline V lookup: CDR1 SGHTS, CDR2 YDEGEE. Together with reference TRBV5-8 and TRBJ2-1, the CDR3 gives the full variable domain: EAGVTQSPTHLIKTRGQQATLRCSPISGHTSVYWYQQALGLGLQFLLWYDEGEERNRGNFPPRFSGRQFPNYSSELNVNALELEDSALYLCASSFDPGGGSSYNEQFFGPGTRLTVL.